The rows below give T cell receptor beta chains drawn from one sample of a study of T cell responses to AZD1222 COVID-19 vaccine. Generated by immunoSEQ multiplex PCR, the TCRdb table keeps only in-frame clones and is missing some. The data show approximately 140,000 clones, around 91% seen once. The sequencing here drew on peripheral blood, taken 28 days after the second AZD1222 dose. Receptors originate from an adult who received the AZD1222 COVID-19 vaccine. CDR3s include the opening cysteine and the closing phenylalanine or tryptophan. Each record gives: J gene, clone size, D gene, V gene, CDR3 protein, CDR3 DNA. The D gene is left open where the match is weak. Clone size is stated in some rows and not others, as once, few, many or a class when expanded.

J: TRBJ1-6
size: NA
D: NA
V: TRBV9
CDR3: CASSVPGAPLHF
DNA: TGTGCCAGCAGCGTCCCAGGGGCACCCCTCCACTTT

J: TRBJ2-1
size: NA
D: TRBD2
V: TRBV5-4
CDR3: CASSFQGLGLFDEQFF
DNA: TGTGCCAGCAGCTTCCAGGGACTAGGTCTGTTCGATGAGCAGTTCTTC

J: TRBJ2-3
size: NA
D: NA
V: TRBV27
CDR3: CASSLKDPSTDTQYF
DNA: TGTGCCAGCAGTTTAAAGGACCCCTCCACAGATACGCAGTATTTT

J: TRBJ1-3
size: NA
D: TRBD1
V: TRBV19
CDR3: CASSIYGQGYSGNTIYF
DNA: TGTGCCAGTAGCATATACGGACAGGGCTACTCTGGAAACACCATATATTTT

J: TRBJ2-1
size: NA
D: NA
V: TRBV3-1/TRBV3-2
CDR3: CASSQSNEGYEQFF
DNA: TGTGCCAGCAGCCAGAGCAACGAGGGGTATGAGCAGTTCTTC

J: TRBJ2-4
size: NA
D: NA
V: TRBV9
CDR3: CASSVATTASAKNIQYF
DNA: TGTGCCAGCAGCGTAGCTACAACCGCTTCAGCCAAAAACATTCAGTACTTC

J: TRBJ2-1
size: NA
D: NA
V: TRBV24-1
CDR3: CATSDPSGESYNEQFF
DNA: TGTGCCACCAGTGATCCATCAGGGGAATCCTACAATGAGCAGTTCTTC

J: TRBJ1-2
size: NA
D: NA
V: TRBV4-3
CDR3: CASSQDITRSTSYGYTF
DNA: TGCGCCAGCAGCCAAGACATCACCAGATCGACAAGCTATGGCTACACCTTC

J: TRBJ2-5
size: NA
D: NA
V: TRBV19
CDR3: CASSRTSQETQYF
DNA: TGTGCCAGTAGTAGGACGTCCCAAGAGACCCAGTACTTC

J: TRBJ2-3
size: NA
D: TRBD2
V: TRBV27
CDR3: CASSPGLAGAPVPQYF
DNA: TGTGCCAGCAGTCCCGGACTAGCGGGGGCCCCCGTCCCGCAGTATTTT

J: TRBJ1-3
size: NA
D: NA
V: TRBV27
CDR3: CASGFGTSGNTIYF
DNA: TGTGCCAGCGGCTTCGGCACCTCTGGAAACACCATATATTTT

J: TRBJ1-1
size: NA
D: NA
V: TRBV2
CDR3: CASSVGGGTEAFF
DNA: TGTGCCAGCAGTGTAGGAGGGGGCACTGAAGCTTTCTTT

J: TRBJ2-1
size: NA
D: TRBD1
V: TRBV5-4
CDR3: CASRERQGIQFF
DNA: TGTGCCAGCAGGGAAAGACAGGGGATCCAGTTCTTC

J: TRBJ1-2
size: NA
D: NA
V: TRBV2
CDR3: CASSSPRDGYTF
DNA: TGTGCCAGCAGTTCCCCCCGGGATGGCTACACCTTC

J: TRBJ2-2
size: NA
D: NA
V: TRBV28
CDR3: CASSLSAGLTGELFF
DNA: TGTGCCAGCAGTTTATCAGCAGGGCTCACCGGGGAGCTGTTTTTT

J: TRBJ1-1
size: NA
D: TRBD1
V: TRBV5-6
CDR3: CASSLARGGRGTEAFF
DNA: TGTGCCAGCAGCTTGGCCAGGGGGGGGCGAGGGACTGAAGCTTTCTTT

J: TRBJ2-7
size: NA
D: NA
V: TRBV27
CDR3: CASSLGGTYAYEQYF
DNA: TGTGCCAGCAGTTTAGGAGGGACCTACGCCTACGAGCAGTACTTC

J: TRBJ2-1
size: NA
D: TRBD1
V: TRBV18
CDR3: CASSPLRGQSYNEQFF
DNA: TGTGCCAGCTCACCTCTCCGGGGACAGTCTTACAATGAGCAGTTCTTC

J: TRBJ2-3
size: few
D: NA
V: TRBV12-5
CDR3: CASARINTDTQYF
DNA: TGTGCTAGTGCTCGGATCAACACAGATACGCAGTATTTT

J: TRBJ2-6
size: NA
D: TRBD2
V: TRBV5-4
CDR3: CASSSTSGGAGANVLTF
DNA: TGTGCCAGCAGCTCGACTAGCGGGGGGGCTGGGGCCAACGTCCTGACTTTC

J: TRBJ2-1
size: NA
D: NA
V: TRBV27
CDR3: CASSLESYNEQFF
DNA: TGTGCCAGCAGTTTAGAGAGTTACAATGAGCAGTTCTTC

J: TRBJ1-1
size: NA
D: TRBD1
V: TRBV7-9
CDR3: CASSPGGKGTEAFF
DNA: TGTGCCAGCAGCCCAGGGGGGAAGGGCACTGAAGCTTTCTTT

J: TRBJ1-1
size: NA
D: TRBD1
V: TRBV10-3
CDR3: CAISESDRGDTEAFF
DNA: TGTGCCATCAGTGAGTCAGACAGGGGAGACACTGAAGCTTTCTTT

J: TRBJ1-4
size: NA
D: NA
V: TRBV7-9
CDR3: CASSSWEVPEKLFF
DNA: TGTGCCAGCTCTTCTTGGGAGGTTCCTGAAAAACTGTTTTTT

J: TRBJ2-1
size: NA
D: NA
V: TRBV27
CDR3: CASSYPGENEQFF
DNA: TGTGCCAGCAGTTACCCAGGGGAGAATGAGCAGTTCTTC

J: TRBJ2-3
size: NA
D: NA
V: TRBV4-2
CDR3: CASSLALTMDTQYF
DNA: TGTGCCAGCAGCCTCGCGCTCACAATGGATACGCAGTATTTT

J: TRBJ1-1
size: NA
D: TRBD1
V: TRBV6-4
CDR3: CASIKEEGAGAEAFF
DNA: TGTGCCAGCATAAAGGAAGAGGGGGCTGGGGCTGAAGCTTTCTTT

J: TRBJ1-6
size: NA
D: NA
V: TRBV27
CDR3: CASRTGRSYNSPLHF
DNA: TGTGCCAGCAGAACTGGACGGAGTTATAATTCACCCCTCCACTTT

J: TRBJ1-2
size: NA
D: NA
V: TRBV3-1/TRBV3-2
CDR3: CASSQVISGNYGYTF
DNA: TGTGCCAGCAGCCAAGTGATCTCGGGTAACTATGGCTACACCTTC

J: TRBJ2-7
size: NA
D: TRBD2
V: TRBV7-8
CDR3: CASSLSREGYSYEQYF
DNA: TGTGCCAGCAGCTTAAGCAGGGAGGGGTACTCCTACGAGCAGTACTTC

J: TRBJ1-1
size: NA
D: NA
V: TRBV7-8
CDR3: CASSSRYGRNTEAFF
DNA: TGTGCCAGCAGTTCGAGGTACGGTCGGAACACTGAAGCTTTCTTT

J: TRBJ2-1
size: NA
D: NA
V: TRBV29-1
CDR3: CSVAPGHRPEQFF
DNA: TGCAGCGTTGCACCGGGACATCGACCTGAGCAGTTCTTC

J: TRBJ2-3
size: NA
D: TRBD1
V: TRBV10-3
CDR3: CAIWTGAQGDTQYF
DNA: TGTGCCATCTGGACAGGGGCCCAGGGAGATACGCAGTATTTT

J: TRBJ1-2
size: NA
D: TRBD1
V: TRBV19
CDR3: CASSVGTGPNYGYTF
DNA: TGTGCCAGTAGTGTTGGGACAGGGCCGAACTATGGCTACACCTTC

J: TRBJ1-2
size: NA
D: NA
V: TRBV4-1
CDR3: CASSQAGGYTF
DNA: TGCGCCAGCAGCCAAGCCGGTGGCTACACCTTC

J: TRBJ1-5
size: once
D: NA
V: TRBV6-5
CDR3: CASRGVGQPQHF
DNA: TGTGCCAGCAGGGGGGTCGGGCAGCCCCAGCATTTT

J: TRBJ1-2
size: NA
D: TRBD1
V: TRBV6-5
CDR3: CASSYSDRGNYGYTF
DNA: TGTGCCAGCAGTTACTCGGACAGGGGGAACTATGGCTACACCTTC

J: TRBJ2-2
size: NA
D: NA
V: TRBV9
CDR3: CASSVDRRGTGELFF
DNA: TGTGCCAGCAGCGTAGACAGGAGGGGCACCGGGGAGCTGTTTTTT

J: TRBJ2-1
size: NA
D: TRBD2
V: TRBV5-1
CDR3: CASSLPTSGGSYNEQFF
DNA: TGCGCCAGCAGCTTGCCCACTAGCGGAGGCTCCTACAATGAGCAGTTCTTC

J: TRBJ1-6
size: NA
D: NA
V: TRBV3-1/TRBV3-2
CDR3: CASSRGRGNSPLHF
DNA: TGTGCCAGCAGCCGGGGCAGGGGTAATTCACCCCTCCACTTT

J: TRBJ1-2
size: NA
D: NA
V: TRBV7-9
CDR3: CASSWGGDYTF
DNA: TGTGCCAGCAGCTGGGGAGGGGACTACACCTTC

J: TRBJ1-1
size: NA
D: NA
V: TRBV6-2/TRBV6-3
CDR3: CASSYYGPGTEAFF
DNA: TGTGCCAGCAGTTACTACGGACCCGGGACTGAAGCTTTCTTT

J: TRBJ1-5
size: NA
D: TRBD1
V: TRBV7-9
CDR3: CASSLGSGGPSGQPQHF
DNA: TGTGCCAGCAGCTTAGGATCAGGGGGGCCATCGGGTCAGCCCCAGCATTTT

J: TRBJ2-2
size: few
D: NA
V: TRBV5-1
CDR3: CASSLAGELFF
DNA: TGCGCCAGCAGCCTAGCCGGGGAGCTGTTTTTT

J: TRBJ1-1
size: once
D: NA
V: TRBV19
CDR3: CASSIGSVVAFF
DNA: TGTGCCAGTAGTATTGGGAGTGTAGTAGCTTTCTTT

J: TRBJ2-7
size: NA
D: NA
V: TRBV7-8
CDR3: CASSSGYPYEQYF
DNA: TGTGCCAGCAGCTCCGGGTATCCCTACGAGCAGTACTTC

J: TRBJ1-3
size: once
D: NA
V: TRBV5-1
CDR3: CASSFGPGSGNTIYF
DNA: TGCGCCAGCAGCTTCGGTCCGGGCTCTGGAAACACCATATATTTT

J: TRBJ1-5
size: NA
D: NA
V: TRBV7-8
CDR3: CASSHWAQPQHF
DNA: TGTGCCAGCAGCCACTGGGCACAGCCCCAGCATTTT

J: TRBJ2-6
size: NA
D: TRBD2
V: TRBV15
CDR3: CATTLGTGGSGANVLTF
DNA: TGTGCCACCACCCTGGGGACGGGGGGCTCTGGGGCCAACGTCCTGACTTTC

J: TRBJ1-2
size: NA
D: NA
V: TRBV3-1/TRBV3-2
CDR3: CASSPRKGAYGYTF
DNA: TGTGCCAGCAGCCCGCGGAAAGGGGCCTATGGCTACACCTTC

J: TRBJ2-1
size: NA
D: TRBD2
V: TRBV5-1
CDR3: CASSLGTSGRSYNEQFF
DNA: TGCGCCAGCAGCTTAGGGACTAGCGGGAGATCCTACAATGAGCAGTTCTTC

J: TRBJ1-2
size: few
D: TRBD1
V: TRBV6-5
CDR3: CASSYSRQGTRGYTF
DNA: TGTGCCAGCAGTTACTCGAGACAGGGGACTAGAGGCTACACCTTC

J: TRBJ1-1
size: NA
D: NA
V: TRBV7-9
CDR3: CASTELGFENTEAFF
DNA: TGTGCCAGCACCGAGCTAGGTTTTGAGAACACTGAAGCTTTCTTT

J: TRBJ1-1
size: once
D: NA
V: TRBV19
CDR3: CASSGGHQNTEAFF
DNA: TGTGCCAGTAGTGGGGGACACCAGAACACTGAAGCTTTCTTT

J: TRBJ2-1
size: NA
D: TRBD2
V: TRBV9
CDR3: CASSPGTSGRAFPYNEQFF
DNA: TGTGCCAGCAGCCCCGGGACTAGCGGGAGGGCCTTCCCCTACAATGAGCAGTTCTTC

J: TRBJ1-2
size: NA
D: TRBD1
V: TRBV6-5
CDR3: CASSYLTTGLYGYTF
DNA: TGTGCCAGCAGTTACCTTACGACAGGGCTCTATGGCTACACCTTC

J: TRBJ1-5
size: NA
D: TRBD1
V: TRBV2
CDR3: CASSLDRGSQPQHF
DNA: TGTGCCAGCAGTCTGGACAGGGGTTCGCAGCCCCAGCATTTT

J: TRBJ1-5
size: NA
D: TRBD1
V: TRBV2
CDR3: CASSVETGVPQPQHF
DNA: TGTGCCAGCAGCGTCGAGACAGGGGTTCCTCAGCCCCAGCATTTT

J: TRBJ2-1
size: NA
D: TRBD1
V: TRBV28
CDR3: CASSSPWGTGYNEQFF
DNA: TGTGCCAGCAGTTCCCCATGGGGGACAGGATACAATGAGCAGTTCTTC

J: TRBJ2-7
size: NA
D: TRBD2
V: TRBV27
CDR3: CASSWTSGKYEQYF
DNA: TGTGCCAGCAGTTGGACTAGCGGGAAGTACGAGCAGTACTTC